The rows below give T cell receptor beta chains drawn from one sample of a study of OX40 agonist ivuxolimab in advanced cancers. Clones were sequenced by immunoSEQ multiplex PCR, and TCRdb holds only the in-frame ones, with some missing. This repertoire shows some 25,000 clones, 70% to 80% found once; its top ten account for 33%. The specimen was CD4+ or CD8+ T cells sorted from blood, collected in a trial of the OX40 agonist ivuxolimab. The receptors come from an adult with an advanced solid tumor such as melanoma, head and neck, liver or kidney cancer. Each CDR3 is given with its conserved first and last residue. The D gene is left open where the match is weak. Where a row states a size, it is once, few, many or the class of an expanded clone; other rows omit it.

clone_size	v_call	j_call	d_call	cdr3_nt	cdr3_aa
NA	TRBV9	TRBJ2-7	TRBD2	TGTGCCAGCAGCGTAGAAGCTAGCGGCGCCTACGAGCAGTACTTC	CASSVEASGAYEQYF
NA	TRBV5-4	TRBJ2-7	NA	TGTGCCAGCAGCTTGGAATTCGGCAGGAGCGAGCAGTACTTC	CASSLEFGRSEQYF
NA	TRBV21-1	TRBJ2-5	NA	TGTGCCAGCAGCAAAGCGCTTTCACCGAAGTACCAAGAGACCCAGTACTTC	CASSKALSPKYQETQYF
NA	TRBV4-2	TRBJ2-1	NA	TGTGCCAGCAGCCAAGTCCAAGCTGTTATGGAGGACCAGCAGTTCTTC	CASSQVQAVMEDQQFF
medium-sized	TRBV19	TRBJ1-1	NA	TGTGCCAGTAGTATAGGGGCAGGGGAGGTGGACACTGAAGCTTTCTTT	CASSIGAGEVDTEAFF
NA	TRBV27	TRBJ2-1	TRBD1	TGTGCCAGCACCGCATACAGGGGGCAGGATGAGCAGTTCTTC	CASTAYRGQDEQFF
NA	TRBV19	TRBJ2-1	TRBD2	TGTGCCAGTAGTATAGGGCTGAGCGGGGGATCCGGCCTTTACAATGAGCAGTTCTTC	CASSIGLSGGSGLYNEQFF
once	TRBV25-1	TRBJ2-2	NA	TGTGCCAGCAGCGACGCAGTCGGGGAGCTGTTTTTT	CASSDAVGELFF
NA	TRBV28	TRBJ2-2	TRBD2	TGTGCCAGCAGTTTAGGGACTAGCGGGACCGGGGAGCTGTTTTTT	CASSLGTSGTGELFF
once	TRBV28	TRBJ2-7	NA	TGTGCCAGCAGTTTTGGGGATTCCTACGAGCAGTACTTC	CASSFGDSYEQYF
NA	TRBV29-1	TRBJ1-2	NA	TGCAGCGTTGTGGACAGCTTCTATGGCTACACCTTC	CSVVDSFYGYTF
NA	TRBV4-1	TRBJ2-1	NA	TGCGCCAGCAGCCGTGCGGGCCTCTCCTACAATGAGCAGTTCTTC	CASSRAGLSYNEQFF
NA	TRBV6-5	TRBJ1-2	NA	TGTGCCAGCAGTTATGGGAAGGGCTACACCTTC	CASSYGKGYTF
NA	TRBV2	TRBJ2-7	NA	TGTGCCAGCGAGAGGGGGTTGAGCTCCTACGAGCAGTACTTC	CASERGLSSYEQYF
NA	TRBV4-2	TRBJ2-4	TRBD1	TGTGCCAGCAGCCAACCCCCAGGGGGCGCGTCCAAAAACATTCAGTACTTC	CASSQPPGGASKNIQYF
NA	TRBV28	TRBJ2-5	NA	TGTGCCAGCAGTTTATATGGGGAAGAGACCCAGTACTTC	CASSLYGEETQYF
many	TRBV19	TRBJ2-6	TRBD1	TGTGCCAGTACCCGTCCAGGGGGCTTTTCATCTGGGGCCAACGTCCTGACTTTC	CASTRPGGFSSGANVLTF
NA	TRBV2	TRBJ1-1	TRBD1	TGTGCCAGCACGACAGGGGGCGCGGTGGCTGAAGCTTTCTTT	CASTTGGAVAEAFF
NA	TRBV4-1	TRBJ1-1	NA	TGCGCCAGCAGCCCAACCGGTTTCACTGAAGCTTTCTTT	CASSPTGFTEAFF
NA	TRBV9	TRBJ1-2	NA	TGTGCCAGCAGCGTAGAAGGGGTGACCTACACCTTC	CASSVEGVTYTF
NA	TRBV14	TRBJ2-7	NA	TGTGCCAGCAGCCAAGGAGGGTATGGACGGAGGGACGAGCAGTACTTC	CASSQGGYGRRDEQYF
NA	TRBV7-9	TRBJ2-4	NA	TGTGCCAGCAGCTTAGTCCATGTCGTAAACGGGAAAAACATTCAGTACTTC	CASSLVHVVNGKNIQYF
NA	TRBV11-2	TRBJ2-7	NA	TGTGCCAGCAGCTCTGACTCCTACGAGCAGTACTTC	CASSSDSYEQYF
NA	TRBV7-9	TRBJ2-7	NA	TGTGCCAGCAGCCCACGCACCAGGGCCAGCCACGAGCAGTACTTC	CASSPRTRASHEQYF
NA	TRBV7-3	TRBJ2-1	NA	TGTGCCAGCAGCGTCAAGCTGGGTGAGCAGTTCTTC	CASSVKLGEQFF
NA	TRBV27	TRBJ2-1	TRBD2	TGTGCCAGCAGGCGGCTGGGGGGGGGCAATGAGCAGTTCTTC	CASRRLGGGNEQFF
NA	TRBV19	TRBJ2-1	NA	TGTGCCAGTAGTCCGTCCCGCGAAGAACTACCCTACAATGAGCAGTTCTTC	CASSPSREELPYNEQFF
few	TRBV5-8	TRBJ2-7	NA	TGTGCCAGCAGCTTGGTATCAGGGTTTTTCTACGAGCAGTACTTC	CASSLVSGFFYEQYF
NA	TRBV19	TRBJ2-1	TRBD2	TGTGCCAGTAGTACGGGACTAGCGGGAGGACGGGTTGAGCAGTTCTTC	CASSTGLAGGRVEQFF
NA	TRBV30	TRBJ2-7	TRBD2	TGTGCCTGGAGTCGGCCTAGCGGGAGCTACGAGCAGTACTTC	CAWSRPSGSYEQYF
few	TRBV30	TRBJ2-7	NA	TGTGCCTGGAGTACCGACTCCTACGAGCAGTACTTC	CAWSTDSYEQYF
NA	TRBV19	TRBJ2-3	TRBD2	TGTGCCAGTAGTATAGGGGCTAGCGGAAACACAGATGCGCAGTATTTT	CASSIGASGNTDAQYF
NA	TRBV30	TRBJ2-2	TRBD1	TGTGCCTGGTTGGGACAGGGGAGAGCCTACACCGGGGAGCTGTTTTTT	CAWLGQGRAYTGELFF
NA	TRBV5-5	TRBJ2-7	NA	TGTGCCAGCAGCTTCGCGGGATCCTACGAGCAGTACTTC	CASSFAGSYEQYF
NA	TRBV7-9	TRBJ2-7	NA	TGTGCCAGCAGCTTAGAGTTGGGCAAATCCTACGAGCAGTACTTC	CASSLELGKSYEQYF
NA	TRBV4-1	TRBJ1-1	NA	TGCGCCAGCAGCCAAGATCCGGGGCCGGCGAACACTGAAGCTTTCTTT	CASSQDPGPANTEAFF
NA	TRBV7-3	TRBJ2-5	TRBD2	TGTGCCAGCAGCCCGCCGGGTAGCGGGGGGGGGTGGACCCAGTACTTC	CASSPPGSGGGWTQYF
NA	TRBV4-1	TRBJ2-1	TRBD2	TGCGCCAGCAGCCAAGGACTAGCGGGAGGAGGGAATGAGCAGTTCTTC	CASSQGLAGGGNEQFF
NA	TRBV4-1	TRBJ2-5	TRBD2	TGCGCCAGCAAAAATAGCGGGAGGACTGAACAAGAGACCCAGTACTTC	CASKNSGRTEQETQYF
once	TRBV19	TRBJ2-7	TRBD2	TGTGCCAGTAGCCCGACTAGCGGGGGTAACTACGAGCAGTACTTC	CASSPTSGGNYEQYF
NA	TRBV4-1	TRBJ2-1	NA	TGCGCCAGCAGCGAAGATCCACCGGCGGATGAGCAGTTCTTC	CASSEDPPADEQFF
few	TRBV27	TRBJ2-7	TRBD2	TGTGCCAGCAGTTGGGCAGCGGGACCCTTAATGTACGAGCAGTACTTC	CASSWAAGPLMYEQYF
NA	TRBV28	TRBJ2-7	TRBD2	TGTGCCAGCAGCAGCGCGGGAGAGACCTACGAGCAGTACTTC	CASSSAGETYEQYF
NA	TRBV4-1	TRBJ1-1	TRBD1	TGCGCCAGCAGGCGAACCTCCGGGACAGGGGGAGCTGAAGCTTTCTTT	CASRRTSGTGGAEAFF
NA	TRBV9	TRBJ2-5	TRBD1	TGTGCCAGCAGCGACGATCCGGGACAGGGGGCCCTAGACCAGTACTTC	CASSDDPGQGALDQYF
NA	TRBV5-4	TRBJ2-5	TRBD1	TGTGCCAGCAGCTTGAAGTCAGGGGGATCCCAGTACTTC	CASSLKSGGSQYF
NA	TRBV15	TRBJ2-2	TRBD2	TGTGCCACCAGCAGGCCCCCTAGCGGGAGGCACGTCGGGGAGCTGTTTTTT	CATSRPPSGRHVGELFF
many	TRBV21-1	TRBJ2-7	NA	TGTGCCAGCAGCGGACACGAAAGGGACGTATCCCCTATTCGCCTCTCCTACGAGCAGTACTTC	CASSGHERDVSPIRLSYEQYF
NA	TRBV7-2	TRBJ2-7	NA	TGTGCCAGCAGCTTCACCCGGGGCTCCTACGAGCAGTACTTC	CASSFTRGSYEQYF
NA	TRBV7-9	TRBJ2-3	NA	TGTGCCAGCAGCCCTTGGACCTTCACAGATACGCAGTATTTT	CASSPWTFTDTQYF
NA	TRBV30	TRBJ1-1	NA	TGTGCCTGGAGTGAGGGGGTGAACACTGAAGCTTTCTTT	CAWSEGVNTEAFF
NA	TRBV28	TRBJ2-3	TRBD2	TGTGCCAGCAGGCAACTAGCGGAATGGGCAGATACGCAGTATTTT	CASRQLAEWADTQYF
NA	TRBV19	TRBJ1-1	NA	TGTGCCAGTAGTATTTATCGAGTCCCACCTACCTCCGAAGCTTTCTTT	CASSIYRVPPTSEAFF
NA	TRBV5-1	TRBJ2-2	TRBD2	TGCGCCAGCAGCTTAGCGGGAGGCGGCACCGGGGAGCTGTTTTTT	CASSLAGGGTGELFF